Presented here are 15 T cell receptor beta chains from one specimen sequenced in a study of shared clonotypes between healthy human individuals. Sequencing was performed with immunoSEQ multiplex PCR; in TCRdb, only in-frame clones are kept and a portion is missing. The sample records under 1,100,000 clones, around 74% being singletons. The sequenced sample was memory CD4+ T cells sorted from blood. Subset noted: CD45RA-negative fraction. The receptors originated from a man aged 18-30 years in good health.

The V gene is TRBV10-3, the J gene TRBJ1-1, with D possibly matching TRBD1 (5 bases). The V end was cut by 5 bases, the J end by 2 bases, with 15 bases between. The CDR3 is 15 amino acids. Germline V lookup: CDR1 ENHRY, CDR2 SYGVKD. The CDR3, as DNA: TGTGCCATCAGTACCTCAGGTGGGGGTAACACTGAAGCTTTCTTT. It translates to CAISTSGGGNTEAFF.

The rearrangement joins TRBV6-4 to TRBJ1-3; D remains ambiguous. Germline V gene data show CDR1 as MRHNA and CDR2 as SNTAGT. The CDR3 length is 13 residues. The V end lost 3 bases, the J end lost 4 bases, and 7 bases lay between the germline ends. CDR3 coding DNA: TGTGCCAGCAGTGAGGGCGGGGGAAACACCATATATTTT. Amino acids: CASSEGGGNTIYF.

With respect to this clone: A read error is the likely source, as a far larger clone sits one nucleotide away. This chain uses TRBV9 with TRBJ2-5, with D unclear. V lost 4 bases and J 5 bases, leaving 6 bases between the germline ends. The CDR3 runs to 11 residues. In germline, CDR1 is SGDLS, CDR2 YYNGEE. Here the CDR3 DNA reads TGTGCCAGCAGCCTTCTGGAGACCCAGTACTTC. It specifies CASSLLETQYF.

The rearrangement links TRBV27 to TRBJ2-5; D gene ambiguous. The V end lost 4 bases, the J end lost 1 base, and 4 bases lay between the germline ends. From germline, CDR1 is MNHEY and CDR2 SMNVEV (reference sequence). The CDR3 length is 12 residues. CDR3 loop: CASSSAQETQYF. Here the CDR3 DNA reads TGTGCCAGCAGTTCGGCCCAAGAGACCCAGTACTTC.

V is TRBV15 and J is TRBJ2-7; 7 bases agree with TRBD1. The germline gives CDR1 LNHNV, CDR2 YYDKDF (reference sequence). This CDR3 is built from 14 residues. With 4 bases clipped from V and 2 bases from J, the junction kept 5 bases outside the gene matches. CDR3 nucleotide sequence: TGTGCCACCAGCATGCCACAGGGGACCTACGAGCAGTACTTC. Translating gives CATSMPQGTYEQYF.

V and J are TRBV21-1 and TRBJ2-7; TRBD2 is taken as the D call from the table, unchecked against the DNA. TRBV21-1 is designated a pseudogene. The CDR3 consists of 17 residues. As DNA, the CDR3 is TGTGCCAGCAGCAAAGTGGGGCCGGGGGGGACCCACTACGAGCAGTACTTC. Amino acid sequence: CASSKVGPGGTHYEQYF.

The chain combines TRBV6-5 with TRBJ2-7; D may match TRBD1 or TRBD2 (5 bases each). The ends were cut back, 7 bases at V and 3 bases at J, with 13 bases in the middle. The germline gives CDR1 MNHEY, CDR2 SVGAGI. The CDR3 consists of 13 residues. The CDR3 loop reads CASTRGRLYEQYF. CDR3 sequence (DNA): TGTGCCAGCACTCGGGGACGCCTCTACGAGCAGTACTTC.

Written as DNA, the CDR3 is TGTGCCAGCAGTGACTCGAACTCAGGTCATACGCAGTATTTT. Translation: CASSDSNSGHTQYF. The rearrangement uses TRBV6-4 and TRBJ2-3; D is unresolved. Germline CDR1 reads MRHNA; CDR2 reads SNTAGT. The V gene lost 0 bases and the J gene lost 7 bases, with 11 bases spanning the gap. The CDR3 extends over 14 amino acids.

This clone appeared once. This chain joins TRBV27 and TRBJ2-5; 15 bases agree with TRBD2. Looked up from germline, CDR1 is MNHEY and CDR2 is SMNVEV (reference sequence). V dropped 7 bases and J dropped 14; count of bases not matched to a gene: 11. The length of the CDR3 is 14 residues. The CDR3, as DNA: TGTGCCAGCACCTCCGGGACTAGCGGGGGGAGGCCCTACTTC. This translates into CASTSGTSGGRPYF.

In nucleotides, the CDR3 is TGTGCCACCAGCTCCCCAGGGTTGGTTCAGCCCCAGCATTTT. Translated, it gives CATSSPGLVQPQHF. The chain has TRBV15 and TRBJ1-5; D might be TRBD1 (5 bases). Germline CDR1 reads LNHNV; CDR2 reads YYDKDF (reference sequence). V was trimmed by 5 bases and J by 6 bases, leaving 14 bases between them. The CDR3 is 14 residues long.

In the case of this clone: Distinct nucleotide sequences in the sample also encode this CDR3. The chain links TRBV5-1 to TRBJ2-2; D is unresolved. Germline-derived CDR1 and CDR2 are SGHRS and YFSETQ. There are 14 residues in the CDR3. The V end was cut by 0 bases, the J end by 2 bases, with 5 bases between. The DNA for the CDR3 is TGCGCCAGCAGCTTGGGCCATAACACCGGGGAGCTGTTTTTT. Protein sequence: CASSLGHNTGELFF.

This clone was seen a few times. This sequence joins TRBV30 and TRBJ1-3; TRBD1 agrees at 8 bases. V lost 5 bases, J lost 1 base, and 7 bases stayed unmatched. This CDR3 is 15 amino acids long. Germline CDR1 GTSNPN, CDR2 SVGIG (reference sequence). CDR3 sequence: CAWGAGGLSGNTIYF. The CDR3 DNA is TGTGCCTGGGGGGCAGGGGGCCTTTCTGGAAACACCATATATTTT.

The chain uses TRBV9 and TRBJ2-5; unclear D gene. V was cut by 4 bases and J by 5 bases, with 21 bases left in between. CDR3 length: 16 residues. Germline V CDR1 and CDR2: SGDLS, YYNGEE. CDR3 in amino acids: CASSSSGHRPEETQYF. In nucleotides, the CDR3 is TGTGCCAGCAGCTCTTCAGGCCACCGACCTGAGGAGACCCAGTACTTC.

This clone has just one count. The J gene is TRBJ1-5, the V gene TRBV19, with D perhaps matching TRBD1 (6 bases). Germline assignment: CDR1 LNHDA and CDR2 SQIVND (reference sequence). The CDR3 contains 15 residues. V lost 3 bases to trimming and J lost 2 bases, with 11 bases between them. The CDR3 loop is CASSMVGGGNQPQHF. In DNA, the CDR3 is TGTGCCAGTAGTATGGTGGGGGGCGGCAATCAGCCCCAGCATTTT.

The chain is built from TRBV27 and TRBJ2-7, with 8 positions matching TRBD1. The CDR3 runs to 14 residues. From germline, CDR1 is MNHEY and CDR2 SMNVEV (reference sequence). With 6 bases clipped from V and 7 bases from J, the junction kept 11 bases outside the gene matches. The chain's CDR3 is CASRRQGPTGEQYF. CDR3 sequence (DNA): TGTGCCAGCAGAAGACAGGGGCCAACTGGGGAGCAGTACTTC.